The TCR beta chain described here comes from a study of T cell changes during pregnancy in multiple sclerosis. This clone was seen once. The CDR3 has 15 amino acids. With 3 bases removed from V and 1 base from J, the gap between germline ends came to 11 bases. Germline V gene sequence: CDR1 SGHNT, CDR2 YYREEE (reference sequence). Assay used: immunoSEQ multiplex PCR; TCRdb lists only in-frame clones, some missing. The sample gives approximately 50,000 clones, 80% to 95% of which show up once; less than 0.45% is in the top ten. The starting material was CD4+ T cells from peripheral blood mononuclear cells, obtained after pregnancy. The rearrangement joins TRBV5-4 to TRBJ2-1; tentative D call: TRBD1 (6 bases). The source is a female donor with multiple sclerosis, enrolled in a pregnancy study. This chain's CDR3 is CASSYSRGSYNEQFF. Here the CDR3 DNA reads TGTGCCAGCAGCTACAGCAGGGGTTCCTACAATGAGCAGTTCTTC.